These 30 T cell receptor beta chains were sequenced from one sample in a study of Graves' ophthalmopathy and Graves' hyperthyroidism. Transcripts of RNA were the source for amplifying TCR beta CDR3 regions. Scientists carried out first-round RT-PCR using HTBI primers and then a second-round multiplex PCR. MiXCR, applied by TCRdb to the multiplex PCR reads, yields one record per CDR3 protein. The sample lists 680,000 or so distinct CDR3 sequences, 22% occurring once. Source material: peripheral blood. These receptors all stem from a woman aged 18-30 years with stable Graves' hyperthyroidism. Some clones in this sample may be carry-over from other donors' samples.

Ten or more counts support this clonotype. V and J are TRBV2 and TRBJ2-7, with no clear D. The CDR3 extends over 13 amino acids. V shed 6 bases and J shed 7 bases, with 16 bases lying between them. The germline V gene encodes CDR1 SNHLY and CDR2 FYNNEI. CDR3 nucleotide sequence: TGTGCCAGCAGCCCGGTTGGGTTCAGGGAGCAGTACTTC. Its translation is CASSPVGFREQYF.

The chain combines TRBV12-3 or TRBV12-4 with TRBJ1-5; the D is unclear. Trimming removed 2 bases at V and 0 bases at J, with 8 bases between. The CDR3 totals 15 residues. This CDR3 reads CASSLNPGSNQPQHF. The CDR3 region has the DNA TGTGCCAGCAGTTTAAATCCTGGTAGCAATCAGCCCCAGCATTTT.

The rearrangement links TRBV11-2 to TRBJ2-7; maybe TRBD1 (5 bases). This CDR3 is 15 amino acids long. V dropped 5 bases and J dropped 3 bases, with 17 bases sitting between them. Germline CDR1 is SGHAT and CDR2 is FQNNGV. CDR3 loop: CASSEGPSGIYEQYF. The CDR3 DNA sequence: TGTGCCAGCAGCGAAGGCCCCTCAGGGATCTACGAGCAGTACTTC.

V and J are TRBV29-1 and TRBJ2-7; a possible D gene is TRBD2 (7 bases). Germline CDR1 SQVTM, CDR2 ANQGSEA. The germline V and J ends were trimmed by 6 bases and 2 bases, with 14 bases remaining between them. The CDR3 totals 13 residues. CDR3 residues: CSVWGGGTYEQYF. The DNA of the CDR3 is TGCAGCGTCTGGGGGGGGGGCACCTACGAGCAGTACTTC.

The CDR3: CASSILPGQGNIREAFF. The DNA for the CDR3 is TGTGCCAGTAGTATACTGCCGGGACAGGGCAATATTAGGGAAGCTTTCTTT. The rearrangement links TRBV19 to TRBJ1-1, with 9 bases fitting TRBD1. CDR3 length equals 17 residues. CDR1 and CDR2 (germline): LNHDA, SQIVND (reference sequence). Losses at the gene ends were 2 bases for V and 8 bases for J; bases not matched to a gene: 15.

The chain links TRBV29-1 to TRBJ2-7, with D perhaps being TRBD1 or TRBD2 (5 bases each). Deletions cut 5 bases from V and 2 bases from J, with 16 bases between. CDR1 and CDR2 from the germline V gene are SQVTM and ANQGSEA. The CDR3 length is 14 residues. The CDR3 DNA follows: TGCAGCGTTCTCGGGGTACAGACAGCCTACGAGCAGTACTTC. Protein product: CSVLGVQTAYEQYF.

This chain connects TRBV2 to TRBJ1-2, with 10 bases aligning to TRBD1. The trim removed 3 bases at V and 4 bases at J, leaving 8 bases unmatched. Germline V gene sequence: CDR1 SNHLY, CDR2 FYNNEI. The CDR3 has 16 amino acids. The CDR3 nucleotides are TGTGCCAGCAGTGAGAGGGGGGACAGGGGCGGCTATGGCTACACCTTC. This translates into CASSERGDRGGYGYTF.

There are many counts of this clonotype. The rearrangement uses TRBV7-2 and TRBJ1-1; the match to TRBD1 covers 12 bases. V lost 5 bases to trimming and J lost 11 bases; unmatched junction nucleotides: 6. In germline, CDR1 is SGHTA, CDR2 FQGNSA. CDR3 length: 13 residues. CDR3 sequence: CASSDRDRGQAFF. In DNA, the CDR3 is TGTGCCAGCAGCGACAGGGACAGGGGGCAGGCTTTCTTT.

This clonotype appeared many times. The chain uses TRBV30 and TRBJ1-5; no reliable D call. V was cut by 1 base and J by 11 bases, with 15 bases left in between. CDR3 length: 13 residues. CDR1 and CDR2 (germline): GTSNPN, SVGIG (reference sequence). DNA for the CDR3: TGTGCCTGGAGTGGAGTCGGACCGGGGACCCAGCATTTT. Its protein product is CAWSGVGPGTQHF.

This clonotype was seen a few times. CDR3 protein: CASSKDRVGETQYF. The DNA of the CDR3 is TGTGCCAGCAGCAAGGACAGGGTGGGGGAGACCCAGTACTTC. The chain combines TRBV11-2 with TRBJ2-5, with 8 bases aligning to TRBD1. Germline V gene lookup returns CDR1 SGHAT and CDR2 FQNNGV. The CDR3 has 14 residues. V shed 5 bases and J 5 bases; nucleotides not matched to a gene: 7.

This clonotype was detected ten times or more. An end of the junction does not agree with germline; a read error may underlie this. The chain joins TRBV6-5 to TRBJ1-3; no clear D. Germline loops: CDR1 MNHEY, CDR2 SVGAGI. The CDR3 has 16 residues. DNA for the CDR3: TGTGCCAGCAGTTACTCAGGAAAGTACTCTAGAAACACCATATATTTT. It is translated as CASSYSGKYSRNTIYF.

The rearrangement joins TRBV6-1 to TRBJ2-7; 7 bases map to TRBD1. This CDR3 region has 14 residues. CDR1 MNHNS and CDR2 SASEGT come from the germline V gene. The V segment lost 7 bases and the J segment 1 base; nucleotides outside the gene matches: 7. CDR3 nucleotide sequence: TGTGCCAGCACTGACCCGGACAGGTCCTACGAGCAGTACTTC. Protein: CASTDPDRSYEQYF.

This clonotype was observed a handful of times. The rearrangement joins TRBV12-3 or TRBV12-4 to TRBJ2-2, with TRBD1 matching over 9 bases. The CDR3 extends over 15 amino acids. V shed 3 bases, J shed 4 bases, and the junction held 3 bases outside the gene matches. CDR3 in DNA: TGTGCCAGCAGTTTGGGGACAGGGCCCACCGGGGAGCTGTTTTTT. Translating it yields CASSLGTGPTGELFF.

Ten or more counts support this clonotype. This chain joins TRBV28 and TRBJ2-7, with unresolved D. This CDR3 is built from 10 residues. Between the trimmed V and J ends, which lost 10 bases and 3 bases, there was a span of 7 bases. Germline CDR1 reads MDHEN; CDR2 reads SYDVKM. CDR3 bases: TGTGCCACCAGACGCTACGAGCAGTACTTC. This sequence encodes CATRRYEQYF.

This clonotype was found many times. This sequence joins TRBV9 and TRBJ1-1; no reliable D call. V was trimmed by 0 bases and J by 1 base, leaving 10 bases between them. Germline V gives CDR1 SGDLS, CDR2 YYNGEE. The CDR3 has 15 residues. CDR3 region: CASSVAGIRNTEAFF. The CDR3 DNA reads TGTGCCAGCAGCGTAGCGGGGATAAGGAACACTGAAGCTTTCTTT.

The table lists this clonotype with many counts. The chain recombines TRBV5-1 with TRBJ1-5, with TRBD1 identical over 7 bases. CDR1 SGHRS and CDR2 YFSETQ come from the germline V gene. Trimming at V came to 3 bases and at J to 4 bases, leaving 7 bases not matched to a gene. The CDR3 extends over 15 amino acids. The CDR3 is CASSSTGARNQPQHF. The DNA of the CDR3 is TGCGCCAGCAGCTCCACAGGGGCCCGAAATCAGCCCCAGCATTTT.

Ten or more counts support this clonotype. The V gene is TRBV7-9, the J gene TRBJ2-5; D remains ambiguous. Trimming shortened V by 2 bases and J by 4 bases, and 5 bases separated the two germline ends. Germline CDR1 SEHNR, CDR2 FQNEAQ (reference sequence). The CDR3 runs to 12 residues. The CDR3: CASSLRIETQYF. For the CDR3, the DNA is TGTGCCAGCAGCTTACGGATAGAGACCCAGTACTTC.

This clonotype was recorded at least ten times. The chain joins TRBV6-1 to TRBJ1-1; D gene unclear. This CDR3 region has 15 residues. V was shortened by 5 bases and J by 2 bases, with 15 bases between the two germline ends. CDR1 is MNHNS and CDR2 is SASEGT in the germline V gene. DNA of the CDR3: TGTGCCAGCAGTCCACCACGGAGGATAAACACTGAAGCTTTCTTT. The encoded protein is CASSPPRRINTEAFF.

This clonotype has ten or more counts. The chain combines TRBV2 with TRBJ2-7; 7 nucleotides align to TRBD1. J gave up 3 bases and V 7 bases, and 9 bases lay outside the gene matches. Germline V gives CDR1 SNHLY, CDR2 FYNNEI. CDR3 size: 14 residues. The CDR3 region has the DNA TGTGCCAGCACTCTGGTGGGACAGAGCTACGAGCAGTACTTC. This codes for CASTLVGQSYEQYF.

The genes are TRBV10-3 and TRBJ1-5; weak D call: TRBD1 (5 bases). The germline CDR1 and CDR2 sequences are ENHRY and SYGVKD. V was pared by 9 bases and J by 5 bases, with 14 bases between. The CDR3 consists of 13 residues. The CDR3 DNA reads as TGTGCCATTCGGGAGACAGCGTATCAGCCCCAGCATTTT. Its translation: CAIRETAYQPQHF.

This clonotype was found many times. The V call is TRBV11-1, the J call TRBJ2-7; TRBD1 aligns across 9 bases. CDR1 SGHAT and CDR2 FQDESV come from the germline V gene (reference sequence). V gave up 1 base and J gave up 0 bases; unmatched junction bases: 4. This CDR3 has 16 residues. Here the CDR3 DNA reads TGTGCCAGCAGCTTAGGGACAGGGGTTCCCTCCTACGAGCAGTACTTC. Translating gives CASSLGTGVPSYEQYF.

This clonotype was observed at least ten times. The chain has TRBV6-5 and TRBJ2-7; D perhaps matches TRBD1 (6 bases). CDR1 and CDR2 from the germline V gene are MNHEY and SVGAGI. Trimming pared 6 bases from V and 3 bases from J, leaving 18 bases between. The CDR3 spans 15 residues. DNA for the CDR3: TGTGCCAGCAGGTACGAGACGGGACAAAGCTACGAGCAGTACTTC. Translation gives CASRYETGQSYEQYF.

This chain joins TRBV4-1 and TRBJ1-2, with D tentatively TRBD1 (5 bases). The germline V and J ends were trimmed by 0 bases and 3 bases, with 17 bases remaining between them. The germline V gene has CDR1 MGHRA and CDR2 YSYEKL. The CDR3 runs to 17 residues. In DNA, the CDR3 is TGCGCCAGCAGCCAAGATCGGGGCTCGGGGCTGGACTATGGCTACACCTTC. It encodes CASSQDRGSGLDYGYTF.

This clonotype was detected ten times or more. This sequence joins TRBV5-1 and TRBJ2-4, with unresolved D. The V gene lost 0 bases and the J gene lost 14 bases, with 12 bases spanning the gap. The CDR3 length is 12 residues. Germline CDR1 SGHRS, CDR2 YFSETQ. The CDR3: CASSLEGLLKYF. The CDR3 DNA follows: TGCGCCAGCAGCTTGGAGGGTCTTCTTAAGTACTTC. The variable domain in full, with the rest retrieved from reference TRBV5-1 and TRBJ2-4, is KAGVTQTPRYLIKTRGQQVTLSCSPISGHRSVSWYQQTPGQGLQFLFEYFSETQRNKGNFPGRFSGRQFSNSRSEMNVSTLELGDSALYLCASSLEGLLKYFGAGTRLSVL.

The chain joins TRBV2 to TRBJ1-2, with D tentatively TRBD1 (6 bases). Germline values: CDR1 SNHLY, CDR2 FYNNEI. V was clipped by 6 bases and J by 8 bases, with 13 bases between them. The CDR3 is 12 residues long. The DNA for the CDR3 is TGTGCCAGCAGAATGGGGGCGGCAGGCTACACCTTC. It specifies CASRMGAAGYTF. The variable domain in full, with the rest retrieved from reference TRBV2 and TRBJ1-2, is EPEVTQTPSHQVTQMGQEVILRCVPISNHLYFYWYRQILGQKVEFLVSFYNNEISEKSEIFDDQFSVERPDGSNFTLKIRSTKLEDSAMYFCASRMGAAGYTFGSGTRLTVV.

This clonotype showed up many times. The chain recombines TRBV18 with TRBJ1-2, with D perhaps matching TRBD1 (5 bases). The CDR3 is 15 residues long. Trimming stripped 1 base from V and 4 bases from J, with 13 bases between. Germline V gene data show CDR1 as KGHSH and CDR2 as LQKENI. The CDR3 is CASSPLTGGSYGYTF. DNA for the CDR3: TGTGCCAGCTCACCACTGACCGGGGGGAGCTATGGCTACACCTTC.

In this sample, this clonotype turned up many times. This rearrangement joins TRBV2 to TRBJ1-2; D is undetermined. Germline CDR1 reads SNHLY; CDR2 reads FYNNEI. The length of the CDR3 is 12 residues. Trimming removed 10 bases from V and 8 bases from J, with 17 bases in between. The CDR3 nucleotides are TGTGCCACCGGAGCTGCCCTTTCGGGCTACACCTTC. Translation gives CATGAALSGYTF.

This clonotype was detected ten times or more. The rearrangement links TRBV5-1 to TRBJ2-2; D gene ambiguous. The CDR3 runs to 13 residues. Germline V gene lookup returns CDR1 SGHRS and CDR2 YFSETQ. Deletions cut 2 bases from V and 8 bases from J, with 10 bases between. The CDR3 spells CASSFDAGGELFF. The CDR3 nucleotides are TGCGCCAGCAGCTTCGACGCCGGGGGGGAGCTGTTTTTT.

The chain has TRBV30 and TRBJ2-5, with D perhaps TRBD2 (5 bases). V lost 5 bases to trimming and J lost 1 base, with 17 bases between them. The CDR3 spans 15 residues. Germline values: CDR1 GTSNPN, CDR2 SVGIG (reference sequence). The CDR3 nucleotides read TGTGCCTGGGGCCCCCCCACGGGGAGCCAAGAGACCCAGTACTTC. It translates to CAWGPPTGSQETQYF.

This clonotype occurred many times. The chain carries TRBV7-9 and TRBJ1-2; TRBD1 aligns across 8 bases. V shed 3 bases, J shed 8 bases, and the junction held 11 bases outside the gene matches. The CDR3 loop spans 15 amino acids. The germline gives CDR1 SEHNR, CDR2 FQNEAQ (reference sequence). The CDR3 nucleotides read TGTGCCAGCAGCTTGCTACAGGGGGATACGTTCGGCTACACCTTC. The encoded protein is CASSLLQGDTFGYTF.